The 22 T cell receptor beta chains below were found in one sample sequenced in a study of long-term antiretroviral therapy in people with HIV. Sequencing used immunoSEQ v3.0 at survey level. Here immunoSEQ multiplex PCR was the method, and the copy in TCRdb shows in-frame clones only, minus some. This sample has 35,000 to 40,000 clones; over 75% occur once, and the top ten carry roughly 5%. Specimen: unsorted PBMCs, collected 1.5 years after starting antiretroviral therapy. The receptors derive from a man aged 18 to 29 with HIV.

The chain joins TRBV6-6 to TRBJ1-3, with D unclear. The CDR3 extends over 14 amino acids. Germline values: CDR1 MNHNY, CDR2 SVGAGI (reference sequence). V gave up 0 bases and J gave up 8 bases, with 11 bases separating them. CDR3 nucleotide sequence: TGTGCCAGCAGTTACTCGTCCAAAGGCGACACCATATATTTT. Protein product: CASSYSSKGDTIYF.

This clone was detected once. V is TRBV5-6 and J is TRBJ2-7; D assignment may be TRBD1 or TRBD2 (5 bases each). The V end lost 4 bases, the J end lost 12 bases, and 14 bases lay between the germline ends. Per the germline V gene, CDR1 is SGHDT and CDR2 is YYEEEE. CDR3 length equals 11 residues. CDR3 coding DNA: TGTGCCAGCAGCCAGTTTTCGGGACGGTACTTC. It specifies CASSQFSGRYF.

In DNA, the CDR3 is TGTGCCAGCAGTGACGGTGAGCAGTTCTTC. Its protein is CASSDGEQFF. V usage is TRBV6-4 and J usage is TRBJ2-1, with D hard to call. The germline gives CDR1 MRHNA, CDR2 SNTAGT. The CDR3 is 10 residues long. The V gene lost 2 bases and the J gene lost 9 bases, with 2 bases spanning the gap.

The chain uses TRBV14 and TRBJ2-5, with 7 positions matching TRBD1. The CDR3 consists of 14 residues. V shed 4 bases, J shed 7 bases, and the junction held 9 bases outside the gene matches. Germline values: CDR1 SGHDN, CDR2 FVKESK. CDR3 nucleotides: TGTGCCAGCAGCCCGAAAGGGGGCTTCGGGACCCAGTACTTC. Its translation: CASSPKGGFGTQYF.

The chain employs TRBV5-1 and TRBJ2-5; D ambiguous. Trimming left V 0 bases short and J 4 bases short, with 10 bases between. Germline V CDR1 and CDR2: SGHRS, YFSETQ. This CDR3 has 14 residues. The DNA of the CDR3 is TGCGCCAGCAGCTTGGCAATGGGCCCAGAGACCCAGTACTTC. Residues: CASSLAMGPETQYF.

V is TRBV4-3 and J is TRBJ2-7; 8 positions match TRBD2. Germline CDR1 is LGHNA and CDR2 is YSLEER. V shed 0 bases and J 3 bases; nucleotides not matched to a gene: 7. The CDR3 runs 16 residues. The CDR3 here is CASSQDYQREYYEQYF. Here the CDR3 DNA reads TGCGCCAGCAGCCAAGATTACCAGCGGGAGTACTACGAGCAGTACTTC.

The chain links TRBV11-2 to TRBJ2-1; D is possibly TRBD2 (5 bases). Germline loops: CDR1 SGHAT, CDR2 FQNNGV. The length of the CDR3 is 17 residues. V lost 0 bases and J 9 bases, leaving 21 bases between the germline ends. This chain's CDR3 is CASSLDRWRNSRGEQFF. For the CDR3, the DNA is TGTGCCAGCAGCTTAGATCGCTGGAGGAATTCCCGTGGTGAGCAGTTCTTC.

The V gene is TRBV9, the J gene TRBJ1-4, with 7 bases identical to TRBD1. The CDR3 extends over 15 amino acids. Trimming cost V 1 base and J 5 bases; bases outside gene matches: 5. Germline V lookup: CDR1 SGDLS, CDR2 YYNGEE. CDR3 bases: TGTGCCAGCAGCGTAAGACAGGGCGAAAATGAAAAACTGTTTTTT. This encodes CASSVRQGENEKLFF.

The CDR3 region has the DNA TGTGCCAGCAGTACGTGGGATAGTGAAGCTTTCTTT. Its protein product is CASSTWDSEAFF. The chain combines TRBV6-5 with TRBJ1-1, with unresolved D. V gave up 5 bases and J gave up 7 bases, with 11 bases separating them. The CDR3 totals 12 residues. Germline V gene sequence: CDR1 MNHEY, CDR2 SVGAGI.

The chain has TRBV27 and TRBJ2-7, with a tentative D call TRBD2 (6 bases). Trimming left V 3 bases short and J 0 bases short, with 12 bases between. Germline V gives CDR1 MNHEY, CDR2 SMNVEV (reference sequence). The CDR3 spans 15 residues. The CDR3: CASSLRGKSSYEQYF. Written as DNA, the CDR3 is TGTGCCAGCAGTTTGCGCGGGAAGAGCTCCTACGAGCAGTACTTC.

The chain carries TRBV28 and TRBJ1-2, with a weak D call TRBD1 (5 bases). The germline CDR1 and CDR2 sequences are MDHEN and SYDVKM. The CDR3 extends over 14 amino acids. The V gene lost 3 bases and the J gene lost 3 bases, with 11 bases spanning the gap. The CDR3 region has the DNA TGTGCCAGCAGTTTTATGGGCAGGGACTATGGCTACACCTTC. Its translation: CASSFMGRDYGYTF.

The chain combines TRBV7-8 with TRBJ1-1; D is perhaps TRBD1 (6 bases). The CDR3 runs 14 residues. The germline V gene encodes CDR1 SGHVS and CDR2 FQNEAQ. V was shortened by 3 bases and J by 4 bases, with 12 bases between the two germline ends. Here the CDR3 DNA reads TGTGCCAGCAGCTTTTCGGGAGGGGGCACTGAAGCTTTCTTT. It specifies CASSFSGGGTEAFF.

The chain carries TRBV9 and TRBJ2-7; D is unclear. V was clipped by 0 bases and J by 2 bases, with 9 bases between them. CDR1 is SGDLS and CDR2 is YYNGEE in the germline V gene. The CDR3 sequence is 14 residues long. The CDR3 protein is CASSVGLGAYEQYF. The CDR3 bases are TGTGCCAGCAGCGTAGGACTTGGGGCCTACGAGCAGTACTTC.

The rearrangement joins TRBV5-5 to TRBJ1-4, with D uncertain. Germline CDR1 and CDR2: SGHKS and YYEKEE (reference sequence). Trimming pared 2 bases from V and 9 bases from J, leaving 14 bases between. This CDR3 region has 14 residues. This CDR3 is CASSLEEGRKKLFF. The CDR3 DNA reads TGTGCCAGCAGCTTAGAGGAAGGAAGGAAAAAACTGTTTTTT.

This chain connects TRBV11-2 to TRBJ2-1; 8 bases fit TRBD2. V was pared by 5 bases and J by 4 bases, with 13 bases of the junction left unmatched. Germline V CDR1 and CDR2: SGHAT, FQNNGV. There are 17 residues in the CDR3. CDR3 bases: TGTGCCAGCAGCATGTTCGCAGCGGGAGTAAGTTACAATGAGCAGTTCTTC. Protein product: CASSMFAAGVSYNEQFF.

V usage is TRBV5-6 and J usage is TRBJ2-3, with D uncertain. V was trimmed by 2 bases and J by 2 bases, leaving 12 bases between them. Germline CDR1 SGHDT, CDR2 YYEEEE. This CDR3 is 15 amino acids long. The CDR3 DNA follows: TGTGCCAGCAGCTTAACCGGCGGATCCACAGATACGCAGTATTTT. Its protein product is CASSLTGGSTDTQYF.

The chain couples TRBV6-5 to TRBJ1-3; no definite D call. Germline lookup yields CDR1 MNHEY and CDR2 SVGAGI. The CDR3 runs 15 residues. V was cut by 5 bases and J by 0 bases, with 11 bases left in between. CDR3 bases: TGTGCCAGCAGTCTTGGACCGGACTCTGGAAACACCATATATTTT. Protein sequence: CASSLGPDSGNTIYF.

This sequence joins TRBV27 and TRBJ1-5, with TRBD1 as a possible D gene (6 bases). CDR1 and CDR2 (germline): MNHEY, SMNVEV (reference sequence). This CDR3 is built from 15 residues. The germline V and J ends were trimmed by 6 bases and 0 bases, with 12 bases remaining between them. This CDR3 is CASRSTGLSNQPQHF. Written as DNA, the CDR3 is TGTGCCAGCAGATCAACAGGGCTTAGCAATCAGCCCCAGCATTTT.

The V gene is TRBV28, the J gene TRBJ2-7; 9 bases match TRBD2. This CDR3 is built from 15 residues. The trim removed 6 bases at V and 3 bases at J, leaving 9 bases unmatched. In germline, CDR1 is MDHEN, CDR2 SYDVKM. CDR3 in DNA: TGTGCCAGCAGCAGATCTAGCGGGACGTTCTACGAGCAGTACTTC. Translating gives CASSRSSGTFYEQYF.

The CDR3: CASSLSGLWAKNIQYF. For the CDR3, the DNA is TGTGCCAGCAGCTTATCAGGGTTATGGGCCAAAAACATTCAGTACTTC. The rearrangement joins TRBV7-9 to TRBJ2-4, with D maybe TRBD1 (5 bases). The V and J ends lost 2 bases and 1 base respectively, with 12 bases between them. Germline lookup yields CDR1 SEHNR and CDR2 FQNEAQ (reference sequence). The CDR3 loop spans 16 amino acids.

The chain joins TRBV30 to TRBJ1-2; D unclear. Germline CDR1 reads GTSNPN; CDR2 reads SVGIG (reference sequence). The V end was cut by 4 bases, the J end by 8 bases, with 17 bases between. The length of the CDR3 is 13 residues. The CDR3 DNA follows: TGTGCCTGGACCTTAAACTGGGGAGAAGGCTACACCTTC. Its protein product is CAWTLNWGEGYTF.

The chain recombines TRBV5-1 with TRBJ2-2, with TRBD2 matching over 8 bases. The J segment lost 4 bases and the V segment lost 5 bases, leaving 7 bases of the junction unmatched. Germline CDR1 reads SGHRS; CDR2 reads YFSETQ. There are 15 residues in the CDR3. CDR3 sequence (DNA): TGCGCCAGCAGGCCTGGACTAGCCGGCACCGGGGAGCTGTTTTTT. It codes for CASRPGLAGTGELFF.